This TCR beta chain was found in a study of cytotoxic CD8 clonotypes in ibrutinib-treated CLL (dated by TCRdb to the early 2020s). As for the study more broadly: The cohort had eleven to twelve relapsed/refractory and some 15 treatment-naive patients; approximately 18 were IGHV unmutated. Responses were partial in around 24 patients and complete in 2; after median about 5.5 years follow-up, about 14 stayed in remission and roughly twelve progressed. Response samples were taken after a median of about a year on treatment, ranging from 6 to 36 months. Samples averaged approximately 240,000 productive templates and tens of thousands of productive rearrangements. Of the 86 participants in the trial, 20 to 30 had longitudinal samples available. Cryopreserved peripheral blood mononuclear cells were collected before treatment, at response, and at either disease progression or sustained remission. Every sample from remission and from progressive disease was obtained while the patients were still on ibrutinib.

Per the germline V gene, MNHEY is the CDR1 and SVGAGI is the CDR2. The V end loses 6 bases and the J end loses 6 bases, and a stretch of 14 bases separates them. The CDR3 goes from the cysteine to the phenylalanine over 14 residues. This entry keeps only the CDR3 DNA: 42 bases, framed from base 1. On this clone: The antigen it recognizes is unknown. Base qualities were left out, and no much larger clone turns up one base away.

Each clonotype received, on average, 10x coverage in deep resolution sequencing performed on a MiSeq, where the target depth lay between 1 in 1 million and 1 in 200,000 T cells. The immunoSEQ hsTCRB Kit was used to generate the TCR beta libraries. Under the source paper's analysis protocol: The data were analyzed with ImmunoSEQ Analyzer and ImmunoSEQ Data Assistant, and V, D and J gene assignments followed IMGT definitions. Clonality, which ranges from 0 to 1, was calculated by subtracting the normalized Shannon entropy of productive rearrangement frequencies from one. Only overrepresented clonotypes making up at least 0.05% of each patient's repertoire were included in the public clonotype analysis. Repertoires from more than ten age-matched healthy donors in immuneACCESS were used as clonality controls. In its TCRdb copy, this immuneACCESS table keeps in-frame sequences only and misses some clones. Where compared with another copy, unresolved V genes explain less than half of these, and the others have no known cause. From that table come the V and J calls and clone size; the DNA was used to work out D and trimming. Within this sample are about 68,000 clones, with around 82% of them counted one time only. Roughly 8% of the sample is held by the ten biggest clonotypes.

Sample time point, as interpreted from the label and publication: progressive disease on ibrutinib. For TCR beta library preparation, approximately 2 micrograms of genomic DNA were extracted from the cryopreserved PBMCs. High-throughput TCR beta sequencing was performed on longitudinal blood samples from CLL patients receiving ibrutinib monotherapy. The patients were enrolled in a single-center, open-label phase 2 trial of ibrutinib monotherapy. Findings and caveats that apply to the study as a whole: Public clonotypes were found to be uncommon and were observed to contract or remain stable during treatment; the increase in clonality was shown to reflect expansion of private clonotypes at ibrutinib response. Clonality increased at ibrutinib response, stayed stable in sustained remission, and fell back toward baseline at progression. At baseline, clonality was higher than in age-matched healthy donors and showed a strong correlation with circulating CD8+ T-cell counts. Sustained-remission and progressing patients did not have matched sampling times, and lymph node repertoires were not examined.

Sample: PBMCs, taken at disease progression, from a patient treated with ibrutinib. The chain is encoded by TRBV6-5 joined to TRBJ2-2; the D region is possibly TRBD1 or TRBD2, each matching across 5 bases. This clonotype was obtained from a human donor with chronic lymphocytic leukemia. The CDR3 protein sequence reads: CASRGDVPAGELFF. The nucleotide sequence is given as TGTGCCAGCAGAGGGGACGTTCCAGCCGGGGAGCTGTTTTTT.